These 27 T cell receptor beta chains were all obtained from the same sample, sequenced in a study of blood T cell repertoires in COVID-19. Using immunoSEQ multiplex PCR, the repertoire was profiled, and TCRdb retains in-frame clones only, with some absent. The profile shows approximately 230,000 clones, about 86% of them singletons. Sequencing input: peripheral blood. Every receptor here comes from a man aged 80 or over with acute or convalescent COVID-19.

The J gene is TRBJ2-2, the V gene TRBV5-5, with 10 bases matching TRBD1. CDR1 is SGHKS, CDR2 YYEKEE, per germline (reference sequence). V trimming: 4 bases; J trimming: 0 bases; junction bases outside the gene matches: 9. There are 18 residues in the CDR3. The CDR3 loop reads CASSARQGASANTGELFF. CDR3 DNA: TGTGCCAGCAGCGCGCGACAGGGGGCCTCCGCGAACACCGGGGAGCTGTTTTTT.

V usage is TRBV9 and J usage is TRBJ2-3, with 11 positions matching TRBD2. V shed 0 bases, J shed 1 base, and the junction held 7 bases outside the gene matches. CDR1 is SGDLS, CDR2 YYNGEE, per germline. The CDR3 has 18 amino acids. The CDR3 reads CASSVGILAGVGTDTQYF. CDR3 in DNA: TGTGCCAGCAGCGTAGGGATACTAGCGGGAGTGGGCACAGATACGCAGTATTTT.

The chain has TRBV19 and TRBJ2-7, with D possibly being TRBD1 (5 bases). V lost 4 bases and J 7 bases, leaving 11 bases between the germline ends. This CDR3 has 12 amino acids. Germline CDR1 LNHDA, CDR2 SQIVND (reference sequence). The CDR3 here is CASSKAGMEQYF. In nucleotides, the CDR3 is TGTGCCAGTAGTAAGGCAGGGATGGAGCAGTACTTC.

The genes are TRBV6-1 and TRBJ1-1, with 9 bases aligning to TRBD1. V was pared by 1 base and J by 6 bases, with 6 bases of the junction left unmatched. The CDR3 has 15 amino acids. CDR1 is MNHNS, CDR2 SASEGT, per germline. The CDR3 bases are TGTGCCAGCAGTGAAGAGGGGACAGGGACCGCTGAAGCTTTCTTT. Protein: CASSEEGTGTAEAFF.

The V call is TRBV7-2, the J call TRBJ1-4, with TRBD1 matching over 10 bases. This CDR3 spans 15 amino acids. The ends lost 3 bases at V and 7 bases at J; junction bases unmatched: 5. From germline, CDR1 is SGHTA and CDR2 FQGNSA. The CDR3 nucleotides read TGTGCCAGCAGCTTTGGACAGGGGGGTGGTGAAAAACTGTTTTTT. Encoded protein: CASSFGQGGGEKLFF. Drawing the rest from reference TRBV7-2 and TRBJ1-4, the complete variable domain is GAGVSQSPSNKVTEKGKDVELRCDPISGHTALYWYRQSLGQGLEFLIYFQGNSAPDKSGLPSDRFSAERTGGSVSTLTIQRTQQEDSAVYLCASSFGQGGGEKLFFGSGTQLSVL.

The chain recombines TRBV2 with TRBJ1-6; D is unresolved. The V gene's germline CDR1 is SNHLY and CDR2 FYNNEI. The CDR3 runs to 15 residues. Trimming stripped 1 base from V and 5 bases from J, with 9 bases between. CDR3 protein: CASSEGRKNNSPLHF. The CDR3 region has the DNA TGTGCCAGCAGTGAAGGGAGAAAGAATAATTCACCCCTCCACTTT.

This clone appeared a single time. This chain uses TRBV6-5 with TRBJ1-4; TRBD1 matches at 7 bases. The junction had 11 bases not matched to a gene; V was cut back by 6 bases and J by 7 bases. CDR3 length equals 15 residues. Germline V CDR1 and CDR2: MNHEY, SVGAGI. CDR3 coding DNA: TGTGCCAGCAGACCTGGGACAGACCTCCCTGAAAAACTGTTTTTT. Amino acid sequence: CASRPGTDLPEKLFF.

As for this clone: Compared with germline, one end of the junction differs, possibly owing to a read error. This chain connects TRBV7-7 to TRBJ2-2; D is possibly TRBD2 (5 bases). Germline lookup yields CDR1 SSHAT and CDR2 FNYEAQ (reference sequence). This CDR3 region has 15 residues. CDR3 coding DNA: TGTGCTAGCAGCTTGGACTCCGCGAACACCGGGGAGCTGTTTTTT. Protein product: CASSLDSANTGELFF.

CDR3 sequence: CASSFSVAGGVTGELFF. In DNA form, the CDR3 reads TGTGCCAGCAGTTTCAGCGTGGCGGGGGGCGTCACCGGGGAGCTGTTTTTT. V gene TRBV7-2 combines with J gene TRBJ2-2; 8 bases fit TRBD2. There are 17 residues in the CDR3. From germline, CDR1 is SGHTA and CDR2 FQGNSA. Losses at the gene ends were 6 bases for V and 4 bases for J; bases not matched to a gene: 13.

The J gene is TRBJ1-1, the V gene TRBV7-9; tentatively, D is TRBD1 (6 bases). The CDR3 sequence is 14 residues long. V lost 6 bases and J 1 base, leaving 12 bases between the germline ends. CDR1 SEHNR and CDR2 FQNEAQ come from the germline V gene (reference sequence). Here the CDR3 reads CASRVQGSNTEAFF. CDR3 sequence (DNA): TGTGCCAGCAGGGTACAGGGTTCGAACACTGAAGCTTTCTTT.

The table lists this clone with a count of one. The genes are TRBV28 and TRBJ2-3, with TRBD1 as a possible D gene (5 bases). The V gene lost 6 bases and the J gene lost 2 bases, with 12 bases spanning the gap. Germline V CDR1 and CDR2: MDHEN, SYDVKM. The CDR3 sequence is 14 residues long. As DNA, the CDR3 is TGTGCCAGCAGCACTCCGGACAACACAGATACGCAGTATTTT. Translation: CASSTPDNTDTQYF.

This chain uses TRBV12-3 or TRBV12-4 with TRBJ2-1; no definite D call. CDR3 length equals 11 residues. Between the trimmed V and J ends, which lost 6 bases and 8 bases, there was a span of 8 bases. CDR3 region: CASRLRDEQFF. The CDR3 nucleotides are TGTGCCAGCAGGTTACGAGATGAGCAGTTCTTC.

This rearrangement joins TRBV28 to TRBJ2-7, with 11 bases fitting TRBD1. CDR1 and CDR2 (germline): MDHEN, SYDVKM. The CDR3 totals 16 residues. V lost 2 bases to trimming and J lost 2 bases; unmatched junction nucleotides: 5. The CDR3 coding sequence is TGTGCCAGCAGTTTAGGTGGACAGGGGGCCGCCTACGAGCAGTACTTC. Translating it yields CASSLGGQGAAYEQYF.

This rearrangement joins TRBV30 to TRBJ2-2; 9 bases match TRBD2. CDR1 is GTSNPN and CDR2 is SVGIG in the germline V gene (reference sequence). V shed 8 bases and J 1 base; nucleotides not matched to a gene: 2. The CDR3 totals 13 residues. The CDR3 is CAHSGRNTGELFF. The DNA of the CDR3 is TGTGCCCATAGCGGGAGGAACACCGGGGAGCTGTTTTTT.

The chain recombines TRBV7-9 with TRBJ2-1; the match to TRBD2 covers 9 bases. This CDR3 comprises 16 residues. CDR1 is SEHNR and CDR2 is FQNEAQ in the germline V gene (reference sequence). With V trimmed by 5 bases and J by 8 bases, 13 bases remained unmatched. The CDR3 region is CASSISWREGRDEQFF. Written as DNA, the CDR3 is TGTGCCAGCAGCATAAGTTGGCGGGAGGGCCGAGATGAGCAGTTCTTC.

The genes are TRBV11-3 and TRBJ2-7, with 16 bases identical to TRBD2. Germline CDR1 reads SGHNT; CDR2 reads YENEEA. Unmatched junction bases numbered 5, after V lost 0 bases and J lost 6 bases. CDR3 size: 17 residues. This CDR3 reads CASSLDGTSGGASEQYF. CDR3 nucleotide sequence: TGTGCCAGCAGCTTAGATGGGACTAGCGGGGGGGCCTCCGAGCAGTACTTC.

This clone came up a few times. V and J are TRBV2 and TRBJ1-4; no definite D call. The CDR3 is 14 amino acids. Germline CDR1 SNHLY, CDR2 FYNNEI. The germline V and J ends were trimmed by 5 bases and 0 bases, with 7 bases remaining between them. CDR3 coding DNA: TGTGCCAGCAGTTACAGACCAACTAATGAAAAACTGTTTTTT. It codes for CASSYRPTNEKLFF.

The chain couples TRBV5-4 to TRBJ2-5; 7 positions match TRBD2. Trimming took 4 bases from V and 4 from J; bases not matched to a gene: 13. This CDR3 spans 16 amino acids. Germline lookup yields CDR1 SGHNT and CDR2 YYREEE (reference sequence). CDR3 coding DNA: TGTGCCAGCAGCCGTGGCGGACTAGAGTCGGGAGAGACCCAGTACTTC. Encoded protein: CASSRGGLESGETQYF.

The chain joins TRBV18 to TRBJ2-7; TRBD1 matches 12 bases. There are 14 residues in the CDR3. The germline V gene encodes CDR1 KGHSH and CDR2 LQKENI. V lost 6 bases and J lost 5; bases outside the gene matches: 5. Here the CDR3 reads CASSLGQGADEQYF. In DNA, the CDR3 is TGTGCCAGCTCCCTGGGACAGGGGGCAGACGAGCAGTACTTC.

This chain links TRBV30 with TRBJ2-1, with D perhaps matching TRBD1 (6 bases). V was cut by 5 bases and J by 10 bases, with 9 bases left in between. CDR3 length: 10 residues. Germline CDR1 reads GTSNPN; CDR2 reads SVGIG (reference sequence). CDR3 in DNA: TGTGCCTGGGGGGGCTCCGAGCAGTTCTTC. Its translation: CAWGGSEQFF.

Worth noting for this clone: Other DNA sequences in this sample translate to the same CDR3. The rearrangement links TRBV7-9 to TRBJ1-3; D gene ambiguous. The ends were cut back, 3 bases at V and 0 bases at J, with 3 bases in the middle. The V gene's germline CDR1 is SEHNR and CDR2 FQNEAQ (reference sequence). CDR3 size: 13 residues. Here the CDR3 reads CASSLSSGNTIYF. The CDR3 DNA follows: TGTGCCAGCAGCTTGAGCTCTGGAAACACCATATATTTT.

This rearrangement joins TRBV2 to TRBJ1-4; D is possibly TRBD1 (6 bases). CDR1 SNHLY and CDR2 FYNNEI come from the germline V gene. This CDR3 is 12 amino acids long. Trimming removed 9 bases from V and 6 bases from J, with 11 bases in between. The CDR3 bases are TGTGCCAGACAGGGAGACGATGAAAAACTGTTTTTT. Its translation is CARQGDDEKLFF.

The rearrangement uses TRBV15 and TRBJ2-3, with 13 bases fitting TRBD2. V lost 5 bases, J lost 3 bases, and 5 bases stayed unmatched. In germline, CDR1 is LNHNV, CDR2 YYDKDF (reference sequence). This CDR3 region has 16 residues. In DNA, the CDR3 is TGTGCCACCAGCGCCCGACTAGCGGGAGGAACAGATACGCAGTATTTT. Translated: CATSARLAGGTDTQYF.

The chain links TRBV10-1 to TRBJ2-1; 11 nucleotides align to TRBD1. Germline CDR1 is WNHNN and CDR2 is SYGVQD (reference sequence). Losses at the gene ends were 3 bases for V and 2 bases for J; bases not matched to a gene: 3. The CDR3 length is 16 residues. CDR3 coding DNA: TGCGCCAGCAGTGAAGGACAGGGGGCTACCTACAATGAGCAGTTCTTC. It codes for CASSEGQGATYNEQFF.

The V call is TRBV7-9, the J call TRBJ1-2; TRBD1 agrees at 10 bases. The germline V gene encodes CDR1 SEHNR and CDR2 FQNEAQ (reference sequence). J lost 8 bases, V lost 1 base, and 1 base had no gene match. The CDR3 spans 13 residues. This CDR3 is CASSLGDRGGYTF. DNA for the CDR3: TGTGCCAGCAGCTTAGGGGACAGGGGCGGCTACACCTTC.

The rearrangement uses TRBV27 and TRBJ2-5, with D maybe TRBD1 (6 bases). The V gene lost 2 bases and the J gene lost 4 bases, with 8 bases spanning the gap. The CDR3 runs 13 residues. Germline CDR1 is MNHEY and CDR2 is SMNVEV (reference sequence). CDR3 region: CASSLKGGETQYF. Written as DNA, the CDR3 is TGTGCCAGCAGTTTAAAAGGGGGAGAGACCCAGTACTTC.

This chain connects TRBV5-4 to TRBJ2-3; the match to TRBD2 covers 11 bases. Looked up from germline, CDR1 is SGHNT and CDR2 is YYREEE (reference sequence). The CDR3 extends over 16 amino acids. Losses at the gene ends were 2 bases for V and 0 bases for J; bases not matched to a gene: 2. The CDR3 nucleotides are TGTGCCAGCAGCTTTACTAGCGGGGGAAGCACAGATACGCAGTATTTT. The encoded protein is CASSFTSGGSTDTQYF.